The entry below gives a single T cell receptor beta chain sequence along with its context. The target antigen is unknown. The sample belongs to a study of shared clonotypes between healthy human individuals. Study-wide points: It was anticipated that sequencing depth would influence how many clonotypes donors shared.

In the naive CD8 group, cells lacked CD45RO and were positively selected for CCR7, so terminally differentiated effector memory CD45RA+ cells were left out. Donors comprised only Caucasian adults living in Nashville, Tennessee. Profiled with immunoSEQ multiplex PCR; TCRdb holds only in-frame clones, not every one. In the table there are 1.5 million to 2.5 million clones, 85% to 95% of which are singletons. The V gene end was trimmed by 0 bases and the J gene end by 5 bases; junction bases not matched to a gene: 5. CDR1 is SGHRS, CDR2 YFSETQ, per germline. CDR3 length: 14 residues. This clonotype was sampled from a man aged 18-30 years in good health. V gene TRBV5-1 combines with J gene TRBJ2-7; 7 bases map to TRBD2. Sample: naive CD8+ T cells sorted from blood. CDR3 DNA sequence: TGCGCCAGCAGCTTGGGGCGGGAGATACACGAGCAGTACTTC. This codes for CASSLGREIHEQYF.